This entry features one T cell receptor beta chain sequence. Individuals drawn from around 25 US areas were about 18 to 89 years old. This specimen belongs to a study of blood T cell repertoires in COVID-19. V was pared by 3 bases and J by 0 bases, with 5 bases of the junction left unmatched. The CDR3 has 16 amino acids. CDR1 is LGHNT and CDR2 is FRNRAP in the germline V gene. Clones were read by immunoSEQ multiplex PCR, and TCRdb kept only the in-frame ones, dropping some. In the table there are about 240,000 clones, approximately 83% of which are singletons. J is TRBJ1-3 and V is TRBV12-5; TRBD1 agrees at 7 bases. The origin of this receptor is a woman aged 40 to 50 with acute COVID-19. Sequences were obtained from PBMCs or T cells enriched from blood (not recorded which). This CDR3 is CASGFHGTVSGNTIYF. The CDR3 DNA sequence: TGTGCTAGTGGTTTTCACGGGACAGTCTCTGGAAACACCATATATTTT. The whole variable domain, filled in from reference TRBV12-5 and TRBJ1-3, reads DARVTQTPRHKVTEMGQEVTMRCQPILGHNTVFWYRQTMMQGLELLAYFRNRAPLDDSGMPKDRFSAEMPDATLATLKIQPSEPRDSAVYFCASGFHGTVSGNTIYFGEGSWLTVV.